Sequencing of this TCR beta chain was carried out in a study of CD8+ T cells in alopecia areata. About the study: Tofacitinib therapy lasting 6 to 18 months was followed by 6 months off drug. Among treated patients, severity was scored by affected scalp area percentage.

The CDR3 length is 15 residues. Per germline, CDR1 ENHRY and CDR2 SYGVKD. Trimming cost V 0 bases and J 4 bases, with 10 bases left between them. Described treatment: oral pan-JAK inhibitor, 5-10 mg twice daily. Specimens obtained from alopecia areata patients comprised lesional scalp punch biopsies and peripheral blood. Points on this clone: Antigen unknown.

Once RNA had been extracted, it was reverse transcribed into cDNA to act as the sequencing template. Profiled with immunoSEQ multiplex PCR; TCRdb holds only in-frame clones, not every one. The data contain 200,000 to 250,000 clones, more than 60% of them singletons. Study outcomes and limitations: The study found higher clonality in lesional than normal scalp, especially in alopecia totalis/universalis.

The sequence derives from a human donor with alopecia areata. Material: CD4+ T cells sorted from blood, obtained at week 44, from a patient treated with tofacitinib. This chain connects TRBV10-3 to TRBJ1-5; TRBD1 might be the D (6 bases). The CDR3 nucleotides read TGTGCCATCAGTGAGTCGGGGGGCCCAAATCAGCCCCAGCATTTT. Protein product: CAISESGGPNQPQHF.